Listed below are T cell receptor beta chains from one sample, sequenced in a study of molecular identifiers for immune sequencing clone quantification. In TCRdb, the PCR reads were re-called with MiXCR into one record per CDR3 protein. The table lists more than 450,000 distinct CDR3 sequences, around a fifth of them singletons, with about 0.84% in the top ten. The material sequenced was naive CD8+ T cells from blood, with Jurkat cell RNA spiked in. These receptors were taken from a human donor in good health. Some libraries in this study had Jurkat cell RNA spiked in. The CDR3 runs from the conserved cysteine through the conserved F or W. A D gene is named only where the DNA matches it firmly. Part of the rows lack a size; the others show once, few, many or a class for expanded clones.

clone size | D gene | J gene | V gene | CDR3 protein | CDR3 DNA
few | TRBD2 | TRBJ2-1 | TRBV2 | CASRRLALNNEQFF | TGTGCCAGCAGGAGACTAGCGCTAAACAATGAGCAGTTCTTC
- | - | TRBJ2-7 | TRBV27 | CASSLWQGGEQYF | TGTGCCAGCAGTTTATGGCAGGGCGGCGAGCAGTACTTC
many | - | TRBJ2-5 | TRBV5-6 | CASSFSGREYF | TGTGCCAGCAGCTTTTCAGGGCGCGAGTACTTC
many | TRBD2 | TRBJ2-5 | TRBV7-9 | CASSFPQGLAWDETQYF | TGTGCCAGCAGCTTTCCCCAGGGACTAGCCTGGGATGAGACCCAGTACTTC
many | - | TRBJ2-3 | TRBV12-3/TRBV12-4 | CASSFRVGLGEQYF | TGTGCCAGCAGTTTCAGGGTGGGGTTGGGGGAGCAGTATTTT
- | TRBD1 | TRBJ1-1 | TRBV7-8 | CASSSKAGQGVMNTEAFF | TGTGCCAGCAGCTCAAAGGCCGGACAGGGGGTCATGAACACTGAAGCTTTCTTT
many | - | TRBJ2-3 | TRBV11-2 | CASSLVWGRTDTQYF | TGTGCCAGCAGCTTAGTGTGGGGAAGGACAGATACGCAGTATTTT
many | TRBD1 | TRBJ2-2 | TRBV19 | CASTGQGNTGELFF | TGTGCCAGTACTGGACAGGGCAACACCGGGGAGCTGTTTTTT
many | TRBD2 | TRBJ2-7 | TRBV13 | CASSSGGANSYEQYF | TGTGCCAGCAGCTCGGGGGGGGCGAACTCCTACGAGCAGTACTTC
few | - | TRBJ2-2 | TRBV6-2/TRBV6-3 | CASRLLAGELFF | TGTGCCAGCAGGCTATTAGCCGGGGAGCTGTTTTTT
many | - | TRBJ2-7 | TRBV7-9 | CASSLEEGGYEQYF | TGTGCCAGCAGCTTGGAAGAGGGGGGGTACGAGCAGTACTTC
- | - | TRBJ2-5 | TRBV2 | CASSEVGRGTETQYF | TGTGCCAGCAGTGAGGTGGGCAGGGGAACAGAGACCCAGTACTTC
few | - | TRBJ2-7 | TRBV6-2/TRBV6-3 | CASSYLGANEQYF | TGTGCCAGCAGTTACTTGGGGGCCAACGAGCAGTACTTC
few | - | TRBJ2-6 | TRBV12-3/TRBV12-4 | CASSSLGGYEANILTF | TGTGCCAGCAGTTCCTTGGGGGGATACGAGGCCAACATCCTGACTTTC
few | - | TRBJ1-3 | TRBV19 | CASSPRAFGSENTIYF | TGTGCCAGTAGTCCCCGTGCCTTCGGATCCGAAAACACCATATATTTT
- | - | TRBJ1-1 | TRBV6-5 | CASSYSIANTEAFF | TGTGCCAGCAGTTACTCGATTGCGAACACTGAAGCTTTCTTT
many | TRBD1 | TRBJ2-7 | TRBV27 | CASSLSQGQGFYEQYF | TGTGCCAGCAGTTTATCGCAGGGACAGGGATTCTACGAGCAGTACTTC
- | TRBD2 | TRBJ2-4 | TRBV9 | CASSPGGGSKNIQYF | TGTGCCAGCAGCCCGGGCGGGGGTTCCAAAAACATTCAGTACTTC
many | - | TRBJ1-5 | TRBV5-6 | CASSLGGGFGQPQHF | TGTGCCAGCAGCTTGGGGGGAGGATTTGGTCAGCCCCAGCATTTT
- | TRBD1 | TRBJ1-6 | TRBV19 | CASSITGGFGSALHF | TGTGCCAGTAGTATTACAGGGGGATTCGGATCGGCCCTCCACTTT
few | TRBD1 | TRBJ1-4 | TRBV4-1 | CASSQEQGGPINEKLFF | TGCGCCAGCAGCCAAGAACAGGGGGGCCCCATTAATGAAAAACTGTTTTTT
- | - | TRBJ2-7 | TRBV7-2 | CASSSPMGLSYEQYF | TGTGCCAGCAGCTCCCCTATGGGACTCTCCTACGAGCAGTACTTC